The clone carrying this TCR beta chain was observed a few times. Its antigen is as yet unknown. The data stem from a study of T cells after posttransplantation cyclophosphamide. Broader study findings: Donor-recipient repertoire similarity was low at 1-2 months, rising over year one. TRB clonality was highly associated with recipient CMV seropositivity and reactivation. Blood and skin or GI T cell repertoires showed limited TRB overlap.

The CDR3 contains 15 residues. Germline CDR1 and CDR2: GTSNPN and SVGIG (reference sequence). Trimming stripped 4 bases from V and 2 bases from J, with 16 bases between. The related graft donor's blood sample was taken on the day of bone marrow donation. Generated by immunoSEQ multiplex PCR, the TCRdb table keeps only in-frame clones and is missing some. Reported are around 30,000 clones, none seen only once; the ten largest carry 2.5% to 3%. The sample taken for sequencing was PBMCs. The rearrangement links TRBV30 to TRBJ2-3, with D maybe TRBD2 (7 bases). The sequence came from an older woman in good health, CMV-negative, and a related stem cell transplant donor. The CDR3 loop is CAWKLGGGSTDTQYF. CDR3 nucleotides: TGTGCCTGGAAGCTCGGCGGGGGCTCCACAGATACGCAGTATTTT.